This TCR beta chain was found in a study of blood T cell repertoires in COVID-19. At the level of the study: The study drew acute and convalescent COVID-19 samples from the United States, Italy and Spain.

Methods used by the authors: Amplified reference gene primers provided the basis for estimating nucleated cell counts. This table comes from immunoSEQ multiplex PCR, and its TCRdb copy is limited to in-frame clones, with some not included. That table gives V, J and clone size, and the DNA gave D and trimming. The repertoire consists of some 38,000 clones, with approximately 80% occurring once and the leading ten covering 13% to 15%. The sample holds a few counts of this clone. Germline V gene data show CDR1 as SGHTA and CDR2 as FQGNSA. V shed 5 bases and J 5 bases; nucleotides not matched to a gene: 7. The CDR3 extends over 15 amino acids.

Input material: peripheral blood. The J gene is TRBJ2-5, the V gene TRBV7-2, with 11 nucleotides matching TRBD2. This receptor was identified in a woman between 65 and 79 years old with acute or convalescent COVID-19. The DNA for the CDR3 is TGTGCCAGCAGCCAGACTAGCGGGGCGTTCGAGACCCAGTACTTC. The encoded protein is CASSQTSGAFETQYF.